This T cell receptor beta chain originates from a study of neurological immune-mediated disorders. General study points: Because no CDR3 amino acid sequences were shared across subjects by expanded clones, private repertoires were suggested in all groups.

The making of cDNA relied on 5'RACE with 10-nucleotide random UMIs. The yield of each sequencing run was over 190 million TCR-beta sequences from 15-18 subjects. Using its own MiXCR run on the 5' RACE reads, TCRdb lists one record per CDR3 protein. The data hold 66,000 or so distinct CDR3 sequences, with around 5% observed a single time. Stored at -80 C, 2 million PBMCs were the source of the unsorted libraries. The CDR3 extends over 14 amino acids. Trimming stripped 0 bases from V and 6 bases from J, with 10 bases between. Turning to this clonotype: Its matching antigen is unknown.

The genes are TRBV12-3 or TRBV12-4 and TRBJ2-3, with no clear D. This TCR was sampled from a woman in her 30s with multiple sclerosis. The specimen was PBMCs. In nucleotides, the CDR3 is TGTGCCAGCAGTTTAGCGCGACTTGGGGATACGCAGTATTTT. Its protein product is CASSLARLGDTQYF.